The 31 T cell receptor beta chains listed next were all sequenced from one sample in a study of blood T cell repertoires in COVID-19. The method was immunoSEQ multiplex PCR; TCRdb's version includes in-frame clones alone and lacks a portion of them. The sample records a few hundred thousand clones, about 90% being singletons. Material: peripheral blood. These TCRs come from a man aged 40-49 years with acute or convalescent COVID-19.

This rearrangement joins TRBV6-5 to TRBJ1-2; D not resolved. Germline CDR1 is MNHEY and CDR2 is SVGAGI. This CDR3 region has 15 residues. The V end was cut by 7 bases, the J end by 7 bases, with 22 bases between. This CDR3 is CASKSLSGNIGGYTF. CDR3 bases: TGTGCCAGCAAAAGTTTAAGCGGGAATATTGGTGGCTACACCTTC.

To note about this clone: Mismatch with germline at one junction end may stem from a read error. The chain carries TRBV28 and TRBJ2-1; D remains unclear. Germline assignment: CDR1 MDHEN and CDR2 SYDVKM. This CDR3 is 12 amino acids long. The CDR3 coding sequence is TGTGCCAGCTCACTCCTGGGTAGCTTAAGTGTCTTC. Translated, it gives CASSLLGSLSVF.

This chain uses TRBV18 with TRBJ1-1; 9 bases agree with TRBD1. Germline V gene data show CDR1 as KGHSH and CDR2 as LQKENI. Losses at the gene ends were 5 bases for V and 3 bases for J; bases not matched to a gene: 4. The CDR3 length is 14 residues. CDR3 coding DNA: TGTGCCAGCTCAAACCGGGACAGGGACACTGAAGCTTTCTTT. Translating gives CASSNRDRDTEAFF.

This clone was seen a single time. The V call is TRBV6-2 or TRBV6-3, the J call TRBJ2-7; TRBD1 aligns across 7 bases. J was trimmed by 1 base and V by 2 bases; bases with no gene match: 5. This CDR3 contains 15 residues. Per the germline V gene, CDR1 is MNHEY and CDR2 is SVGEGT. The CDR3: CASSYDWTGSYEQYF. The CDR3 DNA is TGTGCCAGCAGTTACGATTGGACAGGTTCCTACGAGCAGTACTTC.

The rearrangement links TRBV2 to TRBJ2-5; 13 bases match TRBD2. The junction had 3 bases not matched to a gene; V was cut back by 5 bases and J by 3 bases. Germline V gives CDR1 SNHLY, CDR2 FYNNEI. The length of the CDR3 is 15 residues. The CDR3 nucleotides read TGTGCCAGCAGTAAGACTAGCGGGAGGAAAGAGACCCAGTACTTC. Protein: CASSKTSGRKETQYF. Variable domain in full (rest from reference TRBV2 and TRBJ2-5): EPEVTQTPSHQVTQMGQEVILRCVPISNHLYFYWYRQILGQKVEFLVSFYNNEISEKSEIFDDQFSVERPDGSNFTLKIRSTKLEDSAMYFCASSKTSGRKETQYFGPGTRLLVL.

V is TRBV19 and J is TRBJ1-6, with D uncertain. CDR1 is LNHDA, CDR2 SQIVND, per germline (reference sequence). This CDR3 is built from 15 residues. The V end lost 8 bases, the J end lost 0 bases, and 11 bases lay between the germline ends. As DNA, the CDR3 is TGTGCCAGTGGCGGAGGGAGCTCCTATAATTCACCCCTCCACTTT. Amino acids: CASGGGSSYNSPLHF.

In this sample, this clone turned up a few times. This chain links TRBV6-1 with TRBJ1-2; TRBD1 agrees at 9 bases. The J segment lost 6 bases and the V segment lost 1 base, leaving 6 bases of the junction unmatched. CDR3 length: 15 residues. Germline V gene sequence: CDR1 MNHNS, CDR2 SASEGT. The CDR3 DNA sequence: TGTGCCAGCAGTGAAGTGGATACAGGGGGCAATGGCTACACCTTC. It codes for CASSEVDTGGNGYTF.

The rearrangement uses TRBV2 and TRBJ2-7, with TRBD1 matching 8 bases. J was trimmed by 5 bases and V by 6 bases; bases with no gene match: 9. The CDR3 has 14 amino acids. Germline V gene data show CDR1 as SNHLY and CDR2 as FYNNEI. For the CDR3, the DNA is TGTGCCAGCAGGAGGACAGGGATGCGAGACGAGCAGTACTTC. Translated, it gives CASRRTGMRDEQYF.

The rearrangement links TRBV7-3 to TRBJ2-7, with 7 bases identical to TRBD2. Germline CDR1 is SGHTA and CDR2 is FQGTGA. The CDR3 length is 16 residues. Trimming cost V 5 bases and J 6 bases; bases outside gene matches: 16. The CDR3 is CASSPSNPGLSREQYF. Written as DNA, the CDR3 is TGTGCCAGCAGCCCATCAAATCCGGGACTATCGCGCGAGCAGTACTTC.

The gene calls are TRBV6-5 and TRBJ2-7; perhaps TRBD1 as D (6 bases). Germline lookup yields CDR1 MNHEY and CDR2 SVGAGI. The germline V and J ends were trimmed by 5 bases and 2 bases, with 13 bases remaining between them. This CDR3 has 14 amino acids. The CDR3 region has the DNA TGTGCCAGCAGTACCCGACAGGAAACCTACGAGCAGTACTTC. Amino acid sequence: CASSTRQETYEQYF.

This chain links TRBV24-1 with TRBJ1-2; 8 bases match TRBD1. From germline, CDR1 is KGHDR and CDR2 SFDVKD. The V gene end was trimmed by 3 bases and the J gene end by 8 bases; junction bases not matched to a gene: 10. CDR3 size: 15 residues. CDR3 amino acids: CATSDPSDRVGGYTF. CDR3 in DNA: TGTGCCACCAGTGATCCGTCGGACAGGGTCGGGGGCTACACCTTC.

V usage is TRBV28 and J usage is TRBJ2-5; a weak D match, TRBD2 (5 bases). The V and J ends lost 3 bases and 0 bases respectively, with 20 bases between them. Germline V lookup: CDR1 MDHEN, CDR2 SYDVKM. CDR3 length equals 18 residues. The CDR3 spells CASSFVGGRLVDQETQYF. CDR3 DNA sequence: TGTGCCAGCAGTTTCGTGGGCGGGCGTTTGGTGGACCAAGAGACCCAGTACTTC. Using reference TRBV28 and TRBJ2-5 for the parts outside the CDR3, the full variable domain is DVKVTQSSRYLVKRTGEKVFLECVQDMDHENMFWYRQDPGLGLRLIYFSYDVKMKEKGDIPEGYSVSREKKERFSLILESASTNQTSMYLCASSFVGGRLVDQETQYFGPGTRLLVL.

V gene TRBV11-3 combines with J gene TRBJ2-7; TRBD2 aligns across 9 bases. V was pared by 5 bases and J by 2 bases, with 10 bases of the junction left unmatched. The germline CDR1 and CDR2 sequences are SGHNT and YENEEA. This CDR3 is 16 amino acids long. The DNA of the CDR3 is TGTGCCAGCAGCCCAGACCGGGCTAGCGGGACCTACGAGCAGTACTTC. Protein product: CASSPDRASGTYEQYF.

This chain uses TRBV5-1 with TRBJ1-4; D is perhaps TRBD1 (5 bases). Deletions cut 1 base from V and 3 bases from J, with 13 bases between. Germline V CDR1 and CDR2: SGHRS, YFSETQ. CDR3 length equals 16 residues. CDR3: CASSLTGRGANEKLFF. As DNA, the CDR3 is TGCGCCAGCAGCTTGACCGGGCGGGGGGCTAATGAAAAACTGTTTTTT.

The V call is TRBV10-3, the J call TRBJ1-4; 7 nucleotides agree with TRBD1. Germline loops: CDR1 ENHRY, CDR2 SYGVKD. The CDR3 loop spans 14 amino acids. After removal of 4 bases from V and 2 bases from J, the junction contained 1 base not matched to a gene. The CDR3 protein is CAISAGQTNEKLFF. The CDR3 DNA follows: TGTGCCATCAGTGCGGGACAGACTAATGAAAAACTGTTTTTT.

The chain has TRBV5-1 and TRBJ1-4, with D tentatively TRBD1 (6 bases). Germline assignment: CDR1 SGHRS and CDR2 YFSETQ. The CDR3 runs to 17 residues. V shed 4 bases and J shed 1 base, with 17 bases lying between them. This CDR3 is CASSDPRDTGTNEKLFF. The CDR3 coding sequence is TGCGCCAGCAGCGACCCAAGGGACACCGGAACTAATGAAAAACTGTTTTTT.

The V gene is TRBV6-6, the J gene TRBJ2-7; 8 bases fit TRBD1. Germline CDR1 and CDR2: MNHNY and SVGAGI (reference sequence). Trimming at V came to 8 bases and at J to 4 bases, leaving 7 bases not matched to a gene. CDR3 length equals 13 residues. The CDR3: CASLDRELYEQYF. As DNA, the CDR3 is TGTGCCAGCCTGGACAGGGAATTGTACGAGCAGTACTTC.

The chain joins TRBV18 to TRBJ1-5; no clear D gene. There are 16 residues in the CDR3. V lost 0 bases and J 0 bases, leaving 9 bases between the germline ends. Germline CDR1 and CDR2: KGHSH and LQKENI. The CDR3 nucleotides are TGTGCCAGCTCACCACCGGGCAAGTATAGCAATCAGCCCCAGCATTTT. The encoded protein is CASSPPGKYSNQPQHF.

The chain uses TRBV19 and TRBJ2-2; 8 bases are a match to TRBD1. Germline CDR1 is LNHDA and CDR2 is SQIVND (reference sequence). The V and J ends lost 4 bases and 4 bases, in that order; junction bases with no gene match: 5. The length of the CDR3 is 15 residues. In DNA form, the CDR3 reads TGTGCCAGTAGTACAGGGGGCTTTGGCACCGGGGAGCTGTTTTTT. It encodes CASSTGGFGTGELFF.

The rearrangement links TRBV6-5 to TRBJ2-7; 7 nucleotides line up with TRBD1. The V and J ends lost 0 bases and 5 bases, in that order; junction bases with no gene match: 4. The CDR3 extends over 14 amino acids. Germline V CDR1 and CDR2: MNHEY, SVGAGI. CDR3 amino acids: CASSYSQTGDEQYF. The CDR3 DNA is TGTGCCAGCAGTTACTCCCAAACAGGGGACGAGCAGTACTTC.

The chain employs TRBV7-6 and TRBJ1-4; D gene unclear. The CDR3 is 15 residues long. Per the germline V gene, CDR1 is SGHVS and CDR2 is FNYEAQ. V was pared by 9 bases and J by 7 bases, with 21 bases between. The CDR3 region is CASATTPGEAEKLFF. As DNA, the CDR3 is TGTGCCAGTGCTACAACCCCCGGAGAGGCTGAAAAACTGTTTTTT.

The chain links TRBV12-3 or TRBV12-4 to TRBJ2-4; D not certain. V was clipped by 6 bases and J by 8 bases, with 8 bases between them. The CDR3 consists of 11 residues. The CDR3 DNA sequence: TGTGCCAGCAGCCCCTCGGACATTCAGTACTTC. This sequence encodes CASSPSDIQYF.

Here the CDR3 reads CASSQGDRLSGNTIYF. The CDR3 DNA reads as TGTGCCAGCAGCCAGGGGGACAGGCTCTCTGGAAACACCATATATTTT. The rearrangement uses TRBV7-8 and TRBJ1-3; 8 bases are shared with TRBD1. V shed 5 bases, J shed 0 bases, and the junction held 6 bases outside the gene matches. The length of the CDR3 is 16 residues. CDR1 SGHVS and CDR2 FQNEAQ come from the germline V gene.

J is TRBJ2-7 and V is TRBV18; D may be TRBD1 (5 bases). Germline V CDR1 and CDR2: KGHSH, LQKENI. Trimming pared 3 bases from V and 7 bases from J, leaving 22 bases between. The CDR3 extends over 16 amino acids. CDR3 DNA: TGTGCCAGCTCACCCCCGCCAGGGATGTCGTCGCGGGAGCAGTACTTC. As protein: CASSPPPGMSSREQYF.

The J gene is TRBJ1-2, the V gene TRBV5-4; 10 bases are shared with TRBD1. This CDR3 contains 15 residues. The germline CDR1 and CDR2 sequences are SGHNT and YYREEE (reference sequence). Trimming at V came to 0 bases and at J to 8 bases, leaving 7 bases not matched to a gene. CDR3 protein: CASSLGDRGRLGYTF. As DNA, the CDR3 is TGTGCCAGCAGCTTGGGAGACAGGGGGCGGTTGGGCTACACCTTC.

CDR3 sequence reads: CASSYRAIRGAGAFF. The DNA of the CDR3 is TGTGCCAGCAGCTACCGCGCGATACGGGGGGCCGGAGCTTTCTTT. The chain joins TRBV5-6 to TRBJ1-1; TRBD1 is a possible D gene (6 bases). In germline, CDR1 is SGHDT, CDR2 YYEEEE. V was trimmed by 3 bases and J by 10 bases, leaving 22 bases between them. The CDR3 is 15 residues long.

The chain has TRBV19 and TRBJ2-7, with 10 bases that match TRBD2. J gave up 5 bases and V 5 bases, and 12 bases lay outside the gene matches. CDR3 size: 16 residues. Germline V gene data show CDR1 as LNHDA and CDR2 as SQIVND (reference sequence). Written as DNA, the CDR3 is TGTGCCAGTAGTTTCCCTCGTAGCGGGAGGATCGACGAGCAGTACTTC. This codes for CASSFPRSGRIDEQYF.

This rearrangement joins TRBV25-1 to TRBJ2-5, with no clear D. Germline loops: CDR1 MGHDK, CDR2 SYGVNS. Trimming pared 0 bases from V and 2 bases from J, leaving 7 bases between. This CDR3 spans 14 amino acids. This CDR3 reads CASSEYPHQETQYF. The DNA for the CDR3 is TGTGCCAGCAGTGAATATCCCCATCAAGAGACCCAGTACTTC.

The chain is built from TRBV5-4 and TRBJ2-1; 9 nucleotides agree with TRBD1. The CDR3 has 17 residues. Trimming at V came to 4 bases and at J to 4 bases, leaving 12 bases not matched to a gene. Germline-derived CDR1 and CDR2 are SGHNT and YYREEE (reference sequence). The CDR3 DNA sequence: TGTGCCAGCAGCGGTAAAACCGGGACAGGGATATACAATGAGCAGTTCTTC. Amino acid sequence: CASSGKTGTGIYNEQFF.

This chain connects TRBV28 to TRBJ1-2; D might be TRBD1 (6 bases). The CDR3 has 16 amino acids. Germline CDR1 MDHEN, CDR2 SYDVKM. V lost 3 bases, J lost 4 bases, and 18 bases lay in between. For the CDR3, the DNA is TGTGCCAGCAGTTTTCAATTCGTGGGGGCAGGCTATGGCTACACCTTC. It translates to CASSFQFVGAGYGYTF.

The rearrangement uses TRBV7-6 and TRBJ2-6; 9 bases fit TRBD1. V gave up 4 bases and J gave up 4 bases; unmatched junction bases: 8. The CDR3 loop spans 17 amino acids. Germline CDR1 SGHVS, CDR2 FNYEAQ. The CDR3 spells CASSSDRGVSGANVLTF. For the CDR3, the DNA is TGTGCCAGCAGCTCGGACAGGGGTGTGTCCGGGGCCAACGTCCTGACTTTC.